The sequence of this T cell receptor beta chain was determined in a study of blood T cell repertoires in COVID-19. About the study: Samples representing acute and convalescent COVID-19 were sourced from the United States, Italy and Spain.

The assay was immunoSEQ multiplex PCR, and TCRdb's table has in-frame clones only and misses some. The table has approximately 120,000 clones, 60% to 85% seen once. CDR1 SGHVS and CDR2 FQNEAQ come from the germline V gene. The CDR3 runs 15 residues. The V and J ends lost 5 bases and 1 base respectively, with 14 bases between them. The TCR sequence derives from a human donor in a cohort sampled during active or convalescent COVID-19. The V and J genes are TRBV7-8 and TRBJ1-1, with D tentatively TRBD1 (5 bases). The specimen was peripheral blood. CDR3 amino acids: CASSTSTVQNTEAFF. In DNA form, the CDR3 reads TGTGCCAGCAGCACCTCGACAGTCCAGAACACTGAAGCTTTCTTT.